The 31 T cell receptor beta chains below all came from one sample that was sequenced in a study of regulatory T cells in long-lasting Graves disease. The time point here: newly diagnosed GD, antithyroid drugs for less than 3 months. From PBMCs, RNA was extracted and then used to make the TCR library. To make TCR beta libraries, researchers used iRepertoire HTBI primers and Arm-PCR of CDR3 regions. TCRdb passed the multiplex PCR reads through MiXCR, listing each CDR3 protein once. This table holds approximately 490,000 distinct CDR3 sequences, 16% found once. These data were also reused for a study on T cells in Graves' hyperthyroidism and ophthalmopathy.

The starting material was peripheral blood mononuclear cells (PBMCs), obtained at new diagnosis, from a patient treated with antithyroid drugs. Source of these receptors: a man aged 35-49 years with Graves disease.

This clonotype has a single count. A read error is possible here, since a much larger clone lies one base away. Here the CDR3 omits its conserved ending phenylalanine or tryptophan, so a read error is the likely source. The chain carries TRBV12-3 or TRBV12-4 and TRBJ2-5; D not certain. V dropped 3 bases and J dropped 4 bases, with 18 bases sitting between them. The CDR3 totals 16 residues. CDR3 residues: CASSFVTKVGLETQYS. The CDR3, as DNA: TGTGCCAGCAGTTTTGTCACTAAGGTGGGGTTAGAGACCCAGTACTCC.

This clonotype came up many times. The rearrangement joins TRBV10-3 to TRBJ2-3; TRBD2 is a possible D gene (5 bases). CDR3 length: 14 amino acids. V was pared by 3 bases and J by 3 bases, with 10 bases between. CDR1 is ENHRY and CDR2 is SYGVKD in the germline V gene. The CDR3 DNA is TGTGCCATCAGTGACCAGCGGCTAACAGATACGCAGTATTTT. It specifies CAISDQRLTDTQYF.

Many counts were recorded for this clonotype. The CDR3 protein is CASSEADTQYF. The CDR3 coding sequence is TGTGCCAGCAGTGAAGCAGATACGCAGTATTTT. The chain has TRBV2 and TRBJ2-3, with no clear D. Germline V gene data show CDR1 as SNHLY and CDR2 as FYNNEI. Trimming left V 0 bases short and J 5 bases short, with 0 bases between. The CDR3 totals 11 residues. The full variable domain, rest sourced from reference TRBV2 and TRBJ2-3, is EPEVTQTPSHQVTQMGQEVILRCVPISNHLYFYWYRQILGQKVEFLVSFYNNEISEKSEIFDDQFSVERPDGSNFTLKIRSTKLEDSAMYFCASSEADTQYFGPGTRLTVL.

At least ten counts were recorded for this clonotype. The CDR3 is CASSWAVQETQYF. In DNA, the CDR3 is TGTGCCAGCAGCTGGGCGGTACAAGAGACCCAGTACTTC. The gene calls are TRBV11-2 and TRBJ2-5; no clear D gene. CDR3 size: 13 residues. The germline CDR1 and CDR2 sequences are SGHAT and FQNNGV. V was trimmed by 4 bases and J by 2 bases, leaving 8 bases between them.

The rearrangement links TRBV12-3 or TRBV12-4 to TRBJ2-7; 7 bases line up with TRBD1. V shed 2 bases, J shed 7 bases, and the junction held 8 bases outside the gene matches. This CDR3 comprises 14 residues. CDR3 coding DNA: TGTGCCAGCAGTTTAAGACAGGGCTTTATGGAGCAGTACTTC. It yields the protein CASSLRQGFMEQYF.

The sample holds many counts of this clonotype. This chain links TRBV28 with TRBJ1-5, with 8 bases fitting TRBD1. Germline lookup yields CDR1 MDHEN and CDR2 SYDVKM. V dropped 6 bases and J dropped 6; count of bases not matched to a gene: 7. CDR3 length: 14 amino acids. Here the CDR3 DNA reads TGTGCCAGCAGATACAGGGGGTTGATTCAGCCCCAGCATTTT. Its translation: CASRYRGLIQPQHF. Based on the CDR3 plus reference TRBV28 and TRBJ1-5, the full variable domain is DVKVTQSSRYLVKRTGEKVFLECVQDMDHENMFWYRQDPGLGLRLIYFSYDVKMKEKGDIPEGYSVSREKKERFSLILESASTNQTSMYLCASRYRGLIQPQHFGDGTRLSIL.

This clonotype occurred many times. The chain has TRBV7-8 and TRBJ2-3; the D gene is possibly TRBD2 (5 bases). This CDR3 is 16 amino acids long. Trimming removed 6 bases from V and 1 base from J, with 17 bases in between. Per germline, CDR1 SGHVS and CDR2 FQNEAQ. For the CDR3, the DNA is TGTGCCAGCAGGAACCGTCGGAAGGAGGGCACAGATACGCAGTATTTT. Translation: CASRNRRKEGTDTQYF.

A few counts support this clonotype. V and J are TRBV5-1 and TRBJ2-2, with D uncertain. Between the trimmed V and J ends, which lost 4 bases and 0 bases, there was a span of 13 bases. Germline V lookup: CDR1 SGHRS, CDR2 YFSETQ. This CDR3 contains 16 residues. The chain's CDR3 is CASSLPVSANTGELFF. CDR3 nucleotide sequence: TGCGCCAGCAGCCTTCCCGTATCAGCGAACACCGGGGAGCTGTTTTTT. Full variable domain (missing parts from reference TRBV5-1 and TRBJ2-2): KAGVTQTPRYLIKTRGQQVTLSCSPISGHRSVSWYQQTPGQGLQFLFEYFSETQRNKGNFPGRFSGRQFSNSRSEMNVSTLELGDSALYLCASSLPVSANTGELFFGEGSRLTVL.

V gene TRBV12-5 combines with J gene TRBJ1-1, with D possibly being TRBD1 (5 bases). CDR3 length equals 16 residues. V was cut by 5 bases and J by 1 base, with 17 bases left in between. CDR1 LGHNT and CDR2 FRNRAP come from the germline V gene. CDR3 region: CASGDAPGRKNTEAFF. As DNA, the CDR3 is TGTGCTAGTGGTGACGCGCCGGGACGGAAGAACACTGAAGCTTTCTTT.

This clonotype has at least ten counts. The chain combines TRBV20-1 with TRBJ2-1; 11 nucleotides line up with TRBD2. Trimming took 6 bases from V and 1 from J; bases not matched to a gene: 2. Per germline, CDR1 DFQATT and CDR2 SNEGSKA (reference sequence). CDR3 length: 14 amino acids. CDR3 residues: CSATSGTSYNEQFF. The CDR3 region has the DNA TGCAGTGCGACTAGCGGGACTTCCTACAATGAGCAGTTCTTC.

The chain combines TRBV19 with TRBJ1-5, with D hard to call. The CDR3 loop spans 15 amino acids. Germline lookup yields CDR1 LNHDA and CDR2 SQIVND (reference sequence). Trimming pared 5 bases from V and 6 bases from J, leaving 17 bases between. The CDR3 DNA reads TGTGCCAGTAGTCTCGAGACAAGCGCGTCTCAGCCCCAGCATTTT. Translation: CASSLETSASQPQHF.

The chain combines TRBV10-3 with TRBJ2-2; D uncertain. V lost 8 bases to trimming and J lost 5 bases, with 9 bases between them. The germline CDR1 and CDR2 sequences are ENHRY and SYGVKD. The CDR3 runs 12 residues. In DNA, the CDR3 is TGTGCCATCTCTACCGGGACCGGGGAGCTGTTTTTT. Translation gives CAISTGTGELFF.

This clonotype was seen ten or more times. The chain is built from TRBV11-1 and TRBJ1-1; D remains ambiguous. The V end was cut by 3 bases, the J end by 1 base, with 12 bases between. The CDR3 loop spans 15 amino acids. CDR1 and CDR2 from the germline V gene are SGHAT and FQDESV (reference sequence). The CDR3 sequence: CASSFPGSPNTEAFF. In DNA, the CDR3 is TGTGCCAGCAGCTTCCCGGGGTCCCCGAACACTGAAGCTTTCTTT.

This clonotype has more than one count but fewer than ten. This chain connects TRBV7-8 to TRBJ2-1; 8 bases agree with TRBD2. Germline values: CDR1 SGHVS, CDR2 FQNEAQ. The J segment lost 0 bases and the V segment lost 3 bases, leaving 7 bases of the junction unmatched. This CDR3 region has 17 residues. Here the CDR3 reads CASSLNSGGPSYNEQFF. The CDR3 DNA reads TGTGCCAGCAGCTTGAATTCGGGAGGGCCCTCCTACAATGAGCAGTTCTTC.

This clonotype was seen a handful of times. The V call is TRBV28, the J call TRBJ1-3, with D unclear. The CDR3 consists of 14 residues. Germline-derived CDR1 and CDR2 are MDHEN and SYDVKM. The germline V and J ends were trimmed by 1 base and 7 bases, with 11 bases remaining between them. Here the CDR3 DNA reads TGTGCCAGCAGTTTATTCCAGGCCGGGAACACCATATATTTT. This sequence encodes CASSLFQAGNTIYF.

This chain uses TRBV5-4 with TRBJ2-3, with 14 bases identical to TRBD2. This CDR3 has 17 amino acids. V shed 3 bases, J shed 6 bases, and the junction held 9 bases outside the gene matches. CDR1 is SGHNT, CDR2 YYREEE, per germline (reference sequence). The CDR3 is CASSSPGLAGVSDTQYF. CDR3 sequence (DNA): TGTGCCAGCAGCTCGCCGGGACTAGCGGGAGTAAGCGATACGCAGTATTTT.

For this clonotype: A far larger clone is only one base removed, so a read error is likely. The chain recombines TRBV6-8 with TRBJ1-5; TRBD1 aligns across 8 bases. This CDR3 region has 15 residues. The V gene's germline CDR1 is MNHGY and CDR2 SAAAGT. V gave up 4 bases and J gave up 5 bases; unmatched junction bases: 7. The CDR3 sequence is CASSWAGGVDQPQHF. Here the CDR3 DNA reads TGTGCCAGCAGTTGGGCAGGGGGCGTGGATCAGCCCCAGCATTTT.

This clonotype was observed at least ten times. The chain couples TRBV6-1 to TRBJ2-7, with D perhaps TRBD1 (6 bases). The V and J ends lost 6 bases and 0 bases respectively, with 12 bases between them. Germline loops: CDR1 MNHNS, CDR2 SASEGT. The CDR3 is 14 residues long. In nucleotides, the CDR3 is TGTGCCAGCAGGCTAGACAGGTCCTCCTACGAGCAGTACTTC. It translates to CASRLDRSSYEQYF.

There are many counts of this clonotype. In nucleotides, the CDR3 is TGCAGGGCCCGACAGGGCGGGTCTGAAGCTTTCTTT. Protein product: CRARQGGSEAFF. The chain has TRBV20-1 and TRBJ1-1; 7 nucleotides align to TRBD1. Germline CDR1 reads DFQATT; CDR2 reads SNEGSKA (reference sequence). The CDR3 length is 12 residues.

Note on this clonotype: One end of the junction fails to match germline, which may point to a read error. The V and J genes are TRBV20-1 and TRBJ2-2; possibly TRBD2 for D (6 bases). CDR3 length equals 16 residues. Germline assignment: CDR1 DFQATT and CDR2 SNEGSKA (reference sequence). The chain's CDR3 is CSASGTPGSHTGELLF. In DNA form, the CDR3 reads TGCAGTGCTTCCGGGACTCCAGGTTCCCATACCGGGGAGCTGCTTTTT.

In its sample, this clonotype was seen many times. The rearrangement uses TRBV7-9 and TRBJ2-1; 9 bases line up with TRBD2. Unmatched junction bases numbered 6, after V lost 1 base and J lost 11 bases. In germline, CDR1 is SEHNR, CDR2 FQNEAQ (reference sequence). This CDR3 has 14 residues. In DNA form, the CDR3 reads TGTGCCAGCAGCTTAGATGGGACTAGCCCTAAGCAGTTCTTC. Protein sequence: CASSLDGTSPKQFF.

The chain is built from TRBV19 and TRBJ2-1; possibly TRBD2 for D (6 bases). V lost 5 bases and J lost 8, with 10 bases in between. The CDR3 is made up of 12 amino acids. Per the germline V gene, CDR1 is LNHDA and CDR2 is SQIVND (reference sequence). CDR3 nucleotides: TGTGCCAGTAGTTTTGCGGGGCATGAGCAGTTCTTC. It specifies CASSFAGHEQFF.

The chain carries TRBV29-1 and TRBJ2-1; no clear D. This CDR3 has 11 residues. Per the germline V gene, CDR1 is SQVTM and CDR2 is ANQGSEA. Trimming pared 8 bases from V and 6 bases from J, leaving 11 bases between. The chain's CDR3 is CSSNEGNEQFF. CDR3 coding DNA: TGCAGCTCCAACGAAGGCAATGAGCAGTTCTTC.

This clonotype was counted a few times. The rearrangement joins TRBV29-1 to TRBJ1-5; TRBD1 is a possible D gene (5 bases). Germline values: CDR1 SQVTM, CDR2 ANQGSEA. Trimming shortened V by 4 bases and J by 0 bases, and 19 bases separated the two germline ends. The CDR3 covers 17 residues. The CDR3 sequence: CSVVPGTHGGSNQPQHF. In DNA form, the CDR3 reads TGCAGCGTTGTTCCCGGGACCCACGGGGGTAGCAATCAGCCCCAGCATTTT. The complete variable domain, with remaining parts taken from reference TRBV29-1 and TRBJ1-5, reads SAVISQKPSRDICQRGTSLTIQCQVDSQVTMMFWYRQQPGQSLTLIATANQGSEATYESGFVIDKFPISRPNLTFSTLTVSNMSPEDSSIYLCSVVPGTHGGSNQPQHFGDGTRLSIL.

Many counts were recorded for this clonotype. The chain recombines TRBV15 with TRBJ2-7; the match to TRBD2 covers 7 bases. Germline CDR1 and CDR2: LNHNV and YYDKDF (reference sequence). The CDR3 sequence is 15 residues long. J lost 2 bases, V lost 1 base, and 5 bases had no gene match. The CDR3 reads CATSRGGGSAYEQYF. Written as DNA, the CDR3 is TGTGCCACCAGCAGAGGTGGCGGGAGCGCCTACGAGCAGTACTTC.

This clonotype was seen only a few times. The DNA of the CDR3 is TGTGCCAGCAGCCAGCTTTTAGCGGGAGTGGGAACAGATACGCAGTATTTT. Amino acids: CASSQLLAGVGTDTQYF. This chain uses TRBV2 with TRBJ2-3, with 9 bases identical to TRBD2. V was pared by 6 bases and J by 3 bases, with 13 bases of the junction left unmatched. CDR1 SNHLY and CDR2 FYNNEI come from the germline V gene. There are 17 residues in the CDR3.

The chain carries TRBV6-1 and TRBJ1-2; 12 nucleotides align to TRBD1. This CDR3 spans 16 amino acids. Per the germline V gene, CDR1 is MNHNS and CDR2 is SASEGT. With 6 bases clipped from V and 4 bases from J, the junction kept 9 bases outside the gene matches. DNA for the CDR3: TGTGCCAGCAGCGAAAGGGGACAGGGGGCCCGCTATGGCTACACCTTC. Protein sequence: CASSERGQGARYGYTF.

The gene calls are TRBV12-3 or TRBV12-4 and TRBJ1-5, with TRBD1 identical over 9 bases. The junction had 3 bases not matched to a gene; V was cut back by 3 bases and J by 3 bases. This CDR3 spans 15 amino acids. Here the CDR3 DNA reads TGTGCCAGCAGTTTTGGGACAGGGAACAATCAGCCCCAGCATTTT. This gives the protein CASSFGTGNNQPQHF.

The CDR3 coding sequence is TGCAGCGTTGAAGACCCAGGGTTTAGCGAGAACACAGATACGCAGTATTTT. Protein: CSVEDPGFSENTDTQYF. The chain employs TRBV29-1 and TRBJ2-3, with D possibly being TRBD1 or TRBD2 (5 bases each). The V end lost 0 bases, the J end lost 2 bases, and 18 bases lay between the germline ends. There are 17 residues in the CDR3. Germline V gene lookup returns CDR1 SQVTM and CDR2 ANQGSEA.

The chain employs TRBV10-3 and TRBJ2-7, with TRBD1 matching 7 bases. V was pared by 7 bases and J by 1 base, with 7 bases of the junction left unmatched. Germline V CDR1 and CDR2: ENHRY, SYGVKD. CDR3 length equals 14 residues. The CDR3 DNA reads as TGTGCCATCACCGAACAGGGGTTGTCCTACGAGCAGTACTTC. This sequence encodes CAITEQGLSYEQYF.

The V gene is TRBV13, the J gene TRBJ2-7, with a weak D call TRBD2 (5 bases). Deletions cut 3 bases from V and 0 bases from J, with 9 bases between. Germline CDR1 and CDR2: PRHDT and FYEKMQ (reference sequence). The CDR3 consists of 14 residues. In DNA form, the CDR3 reads TGTGCCAGCAGCTTGGTGACTAACTCCTACGAGCAGTACTTC. It yields the protein CASSLVTNSYEQYF. The full variable domain, completed using reference TRBV13 and TRBJ2-7, is AAGVIQSPRHLIKEKRETATLKCYPIPRHDTVYWYQQGPGQDPQFLISFYEKMQSDKGSIPDRFSAQQFSDYHSELNMSSLELGDSALYFCASSLVTNSYEQYFGPGTRLTVT.